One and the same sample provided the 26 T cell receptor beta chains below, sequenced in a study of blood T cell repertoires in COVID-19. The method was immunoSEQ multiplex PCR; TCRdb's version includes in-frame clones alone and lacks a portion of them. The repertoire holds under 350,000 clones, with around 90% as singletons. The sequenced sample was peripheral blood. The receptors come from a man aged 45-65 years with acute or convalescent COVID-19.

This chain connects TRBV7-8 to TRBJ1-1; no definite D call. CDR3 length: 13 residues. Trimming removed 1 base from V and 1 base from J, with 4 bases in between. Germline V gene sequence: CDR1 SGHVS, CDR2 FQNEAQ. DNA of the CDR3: TGTGCCAGCAGCTTAGGCAGGAACACTGAAGCTTTCTTT. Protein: CASSLGRNTEAFF.

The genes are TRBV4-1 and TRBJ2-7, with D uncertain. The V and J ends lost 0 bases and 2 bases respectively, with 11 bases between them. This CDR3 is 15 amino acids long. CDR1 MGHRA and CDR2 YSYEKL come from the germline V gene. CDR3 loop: CASSQDFPGPYEQYF. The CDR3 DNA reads TGCGCCAGCAGCCAAGATTTCCCGGGTCCCTACGAGCAGTACTTC.

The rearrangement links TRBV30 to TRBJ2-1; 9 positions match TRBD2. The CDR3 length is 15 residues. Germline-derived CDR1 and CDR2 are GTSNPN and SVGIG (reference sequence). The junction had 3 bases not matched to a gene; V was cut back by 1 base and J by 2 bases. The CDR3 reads CAWSGGGVTYNEQFF. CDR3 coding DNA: TGTGCCTGGAGTGGCGGGGGGGTTACCTACAATGAGCAGTTCTTC.

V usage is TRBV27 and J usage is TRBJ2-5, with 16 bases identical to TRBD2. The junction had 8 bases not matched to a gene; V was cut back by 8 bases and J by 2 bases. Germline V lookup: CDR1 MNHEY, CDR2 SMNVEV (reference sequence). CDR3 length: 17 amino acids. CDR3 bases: TGTGCCAGCCGTCCGGGACTAGCGGGGGGGGTACAAGAGACCCAGTACTTC. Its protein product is CASRPGLAGGVQETQYF.

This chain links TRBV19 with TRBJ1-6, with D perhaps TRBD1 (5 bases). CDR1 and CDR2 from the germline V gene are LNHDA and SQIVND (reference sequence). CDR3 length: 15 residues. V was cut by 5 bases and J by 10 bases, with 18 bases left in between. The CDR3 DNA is TGTGCCAGTAGTTCCAGGGCAACGATGGACTCACCCCTCCACTTT. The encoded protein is CASSSRATMDSPLHF. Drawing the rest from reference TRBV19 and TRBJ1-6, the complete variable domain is DGGITQSPKYLFRKEGQNVTLSCEQNLNHDAMYWYRQDPGQGLRLIYYSQIVNDFQKGDIAEGYSVSREKKESFPLTVTSAQKNPTAFYLCASSSRATMDSPLHFGNGTRLTVT.

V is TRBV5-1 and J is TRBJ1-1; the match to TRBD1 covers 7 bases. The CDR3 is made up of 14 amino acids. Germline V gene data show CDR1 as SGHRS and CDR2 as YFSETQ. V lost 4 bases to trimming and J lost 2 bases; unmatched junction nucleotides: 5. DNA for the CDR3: TGCGCCAGCAGCGGAACAGGGGCTAACACTGAAGCTTTCTTT. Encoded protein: CASSGTGANTEAFF.

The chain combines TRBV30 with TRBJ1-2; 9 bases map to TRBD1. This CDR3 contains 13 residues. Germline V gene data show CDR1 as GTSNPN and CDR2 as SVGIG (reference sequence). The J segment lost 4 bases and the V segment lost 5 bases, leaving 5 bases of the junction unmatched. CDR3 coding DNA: TGTGCCTGGCGCGACAGGGGGATCTATGGCTACACCTTC. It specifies CAWRDRGIYGYTF.

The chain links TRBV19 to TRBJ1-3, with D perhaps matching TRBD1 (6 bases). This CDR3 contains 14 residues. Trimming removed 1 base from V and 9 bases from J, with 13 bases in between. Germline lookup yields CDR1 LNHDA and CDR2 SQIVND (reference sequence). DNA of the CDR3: TGTGCCAGTAGTATAGGGGGGCCGCCCGGCACCATATATTTT. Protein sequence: CASSIGGPPGTIYF. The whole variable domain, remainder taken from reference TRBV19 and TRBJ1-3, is DGGITQSPKYLFRKEGQNVTLSCEQNLNHDAMYWYRQDPGQGLRLIYYSQIVNDFQKGDIAEGYSVSREKKESFPLTVTSAQKNPTAFYLCASSIGGPPGTIYFGEGSWLTVV.

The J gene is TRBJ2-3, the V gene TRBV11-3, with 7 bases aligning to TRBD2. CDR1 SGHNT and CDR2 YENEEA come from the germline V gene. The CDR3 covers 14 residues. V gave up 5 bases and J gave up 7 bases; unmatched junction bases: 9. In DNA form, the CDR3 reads TGTGCCAGCAGCAAAGGTGGGGACTATAATACGCAGTATTTT. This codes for CASSKGGDYNTQYF.

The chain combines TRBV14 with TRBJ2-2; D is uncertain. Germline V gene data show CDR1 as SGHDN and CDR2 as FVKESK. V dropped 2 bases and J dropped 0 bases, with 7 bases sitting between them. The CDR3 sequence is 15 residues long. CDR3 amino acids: CASSQITANTGELFF. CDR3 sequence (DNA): TGTGCCAGCAGCCAAATCACAGCGAACACCGGGGAGCTGTTTTTT.

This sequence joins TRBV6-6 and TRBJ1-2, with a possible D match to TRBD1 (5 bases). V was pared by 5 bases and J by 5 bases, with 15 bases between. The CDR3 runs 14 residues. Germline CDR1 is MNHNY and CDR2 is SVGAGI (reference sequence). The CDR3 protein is CASSRDRTSYGYTF. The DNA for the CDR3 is TGTGCCAGCAGTCGTGACAGAACGTCTTATGGCTACACCTTC.

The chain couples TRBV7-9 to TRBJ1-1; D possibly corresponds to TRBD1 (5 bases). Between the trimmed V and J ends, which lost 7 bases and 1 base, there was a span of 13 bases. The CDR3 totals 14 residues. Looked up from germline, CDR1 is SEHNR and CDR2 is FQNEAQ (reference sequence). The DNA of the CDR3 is TGTGCCAGCAAAATGGGACTCCAGAACACTGAAGCTTTCTTT. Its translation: CASKMGLQNTEAFF. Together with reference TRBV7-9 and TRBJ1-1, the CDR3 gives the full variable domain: DTGVSQNPRHKITKRGQNVTFRCDPISEHNRLYWYRQTLGQGPEFLTYFQNEAQLEKSRLLSDRFSAERPKGSFSTLEIQRTEQGDSAMYLCASKMGLQNTEAFFGQGTRLTVV.

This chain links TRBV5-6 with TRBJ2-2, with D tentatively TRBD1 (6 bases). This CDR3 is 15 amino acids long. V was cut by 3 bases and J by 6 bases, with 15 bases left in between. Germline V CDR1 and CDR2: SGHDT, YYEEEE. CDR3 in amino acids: CASSYPISGAGELFF. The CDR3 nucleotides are TGTGCCAGCAGCTACCCAATCTCAGGGGCCGGGGAGCTGTTTTTT.

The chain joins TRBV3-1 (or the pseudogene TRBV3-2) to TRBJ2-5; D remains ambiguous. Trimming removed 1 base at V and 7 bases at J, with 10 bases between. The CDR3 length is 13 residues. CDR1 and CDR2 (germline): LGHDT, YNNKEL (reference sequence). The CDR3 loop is CASSQASAWTQYF. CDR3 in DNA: TGTGCCAGCAGCCAAGCGTCTGCGTGGACCCAGTACTTC.

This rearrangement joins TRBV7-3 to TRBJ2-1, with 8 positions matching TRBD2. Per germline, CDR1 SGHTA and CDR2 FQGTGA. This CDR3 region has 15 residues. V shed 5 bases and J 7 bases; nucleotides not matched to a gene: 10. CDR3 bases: TGTGCCAGCAGCCCCCGGGGGGGAGAGAATAATGAGCAGTTCTTC. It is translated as CASSPRGGENNEQFF.

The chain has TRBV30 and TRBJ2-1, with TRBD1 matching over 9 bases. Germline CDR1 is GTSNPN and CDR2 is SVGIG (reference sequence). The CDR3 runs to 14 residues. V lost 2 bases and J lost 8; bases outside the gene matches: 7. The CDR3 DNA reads TGTGCCTGGAGTCCCGGGACAGGGACAGATGAGCAGTTCTTC. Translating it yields CAWSPGTGTDEQFF.

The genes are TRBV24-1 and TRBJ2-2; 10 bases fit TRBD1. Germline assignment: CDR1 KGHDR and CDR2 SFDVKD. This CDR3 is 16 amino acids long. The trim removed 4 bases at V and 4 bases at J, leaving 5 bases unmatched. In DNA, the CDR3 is TGTGCCACCAGTGACGCCGGGACAGGGGTCACCGGGGAGCTGTTTTTT. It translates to CATSDAGTGVTGELFF.

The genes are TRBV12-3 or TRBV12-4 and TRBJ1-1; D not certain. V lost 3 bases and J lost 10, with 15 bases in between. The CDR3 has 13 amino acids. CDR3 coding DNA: TGTGCCAGCAGTTTGGGCCTCCTGGTCGGAGCTTTCTTT. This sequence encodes CASSLGLLVGAFF.

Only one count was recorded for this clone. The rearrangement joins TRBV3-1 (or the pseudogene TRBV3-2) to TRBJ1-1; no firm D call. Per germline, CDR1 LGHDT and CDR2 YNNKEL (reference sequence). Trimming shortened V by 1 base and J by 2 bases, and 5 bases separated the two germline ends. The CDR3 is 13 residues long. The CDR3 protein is CASSQVGNTEAFF. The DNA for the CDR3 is TGTGCCAGCAGCCAAGTGGGCAACACTGAAGCTTTCTTT.

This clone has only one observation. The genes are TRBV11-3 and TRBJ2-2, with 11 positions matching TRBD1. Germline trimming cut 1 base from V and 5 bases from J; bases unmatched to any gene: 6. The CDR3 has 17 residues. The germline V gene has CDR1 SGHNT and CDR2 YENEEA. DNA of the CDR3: TGTGCCAGCAGCTTAGCCGGGACAGGGGGACGGACCGGGGAGCTGTTTTTT. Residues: CASSLAGTGGRTGELFF.

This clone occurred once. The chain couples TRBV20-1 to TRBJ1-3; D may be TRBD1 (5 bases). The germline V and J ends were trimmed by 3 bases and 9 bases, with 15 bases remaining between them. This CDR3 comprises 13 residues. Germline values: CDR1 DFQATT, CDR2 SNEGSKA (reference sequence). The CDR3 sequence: CSASTYGGATIYF. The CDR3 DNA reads TGCAGTGCTAGTACTTACGGCGGGGCCACCATATATTTT.

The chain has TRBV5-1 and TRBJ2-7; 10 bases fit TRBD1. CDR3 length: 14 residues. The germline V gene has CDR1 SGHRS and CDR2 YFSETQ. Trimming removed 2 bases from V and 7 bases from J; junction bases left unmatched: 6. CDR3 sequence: CASSLGTGVLEQYF. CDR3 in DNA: TGCGCCAGCAGCTTAGGGACAGGGGTCTTGGAGCAGTACTTC.

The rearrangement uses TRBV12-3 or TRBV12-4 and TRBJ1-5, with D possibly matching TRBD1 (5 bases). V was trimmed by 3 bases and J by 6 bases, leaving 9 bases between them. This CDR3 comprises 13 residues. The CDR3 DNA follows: TGTGCCAGCAGTTTTGGGGGGAGTCAGCCCCAGCATTTT. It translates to CASSFGGSQPQHF.

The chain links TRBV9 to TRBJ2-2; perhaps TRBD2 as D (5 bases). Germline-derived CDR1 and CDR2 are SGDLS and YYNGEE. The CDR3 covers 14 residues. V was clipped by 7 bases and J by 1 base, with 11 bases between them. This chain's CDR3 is CASASGENTGELFF. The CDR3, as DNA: TGTGCCAGCGCCTCCGGGGAGAACACCGGGGAGCTGTTTTTT.

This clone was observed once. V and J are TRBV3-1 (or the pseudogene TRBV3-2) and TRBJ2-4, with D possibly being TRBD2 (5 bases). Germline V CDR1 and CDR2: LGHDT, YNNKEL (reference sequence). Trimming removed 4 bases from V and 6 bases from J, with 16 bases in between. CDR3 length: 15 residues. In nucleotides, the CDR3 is TGTGCCAGCAGCCTATCGTCCGGGGTGGGAAACATTCAGTACTTC. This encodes CASSLSSGVGNIQYF.

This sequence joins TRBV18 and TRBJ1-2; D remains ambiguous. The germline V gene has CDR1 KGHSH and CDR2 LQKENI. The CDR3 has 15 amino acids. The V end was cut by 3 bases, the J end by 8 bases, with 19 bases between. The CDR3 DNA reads TGTGCCAGCTCACCTTGGCCCCCAGGCCTAGCGGGCTACACCTTC. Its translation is CASSPWPPGLAGYTF.